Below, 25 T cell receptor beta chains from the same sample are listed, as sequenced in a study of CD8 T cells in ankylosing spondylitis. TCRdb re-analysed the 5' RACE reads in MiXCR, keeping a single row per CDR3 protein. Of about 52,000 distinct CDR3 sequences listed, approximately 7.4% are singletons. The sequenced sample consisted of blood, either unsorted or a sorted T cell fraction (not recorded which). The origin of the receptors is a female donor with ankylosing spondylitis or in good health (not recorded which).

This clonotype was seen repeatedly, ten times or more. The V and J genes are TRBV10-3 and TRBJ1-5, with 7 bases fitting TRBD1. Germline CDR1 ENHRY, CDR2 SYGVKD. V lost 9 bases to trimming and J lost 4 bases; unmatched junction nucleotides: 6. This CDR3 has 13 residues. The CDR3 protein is CAMAGTENQPQHF. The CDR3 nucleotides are TGTGCCATGGCCGGGACAGAGAATCAGCCCCAGCATTTT.

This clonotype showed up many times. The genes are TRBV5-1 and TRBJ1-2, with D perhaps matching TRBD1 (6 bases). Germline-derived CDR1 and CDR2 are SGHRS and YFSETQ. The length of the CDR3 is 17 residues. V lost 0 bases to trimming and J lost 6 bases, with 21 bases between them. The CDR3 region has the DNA TGCGCCAGCAGCTTGGATAGTTACAGGGTCCAAGAGGATGGCTACACCTTC. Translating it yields CASSLDSYRVQEDGYTF.

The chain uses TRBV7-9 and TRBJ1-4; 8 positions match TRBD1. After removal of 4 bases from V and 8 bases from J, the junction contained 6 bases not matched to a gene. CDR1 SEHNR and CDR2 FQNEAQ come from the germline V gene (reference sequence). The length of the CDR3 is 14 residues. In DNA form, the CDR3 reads TGTGCCAGCAGCTCTTGGACAGGGCTGGAAAAACTGTTTTTT. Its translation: CASSSWTGLEKLFF.

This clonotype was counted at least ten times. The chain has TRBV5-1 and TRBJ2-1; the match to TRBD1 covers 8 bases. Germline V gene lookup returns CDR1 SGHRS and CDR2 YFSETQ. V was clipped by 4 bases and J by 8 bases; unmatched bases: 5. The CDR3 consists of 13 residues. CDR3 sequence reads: CASSMTGEDEQFF. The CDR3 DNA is TGCGCCAGCAGCATGACAGGGGAAGATGAGCAGTTCTTC.

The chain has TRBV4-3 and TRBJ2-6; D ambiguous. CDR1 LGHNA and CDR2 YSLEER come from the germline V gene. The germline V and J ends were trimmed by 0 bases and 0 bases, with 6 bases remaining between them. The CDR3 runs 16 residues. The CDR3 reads CASSQEYASGANVLTF. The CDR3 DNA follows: TGCGCCAGCAGCCAAGAATACGCCTCTGGGGCCAACGTCCTGACTTTC.

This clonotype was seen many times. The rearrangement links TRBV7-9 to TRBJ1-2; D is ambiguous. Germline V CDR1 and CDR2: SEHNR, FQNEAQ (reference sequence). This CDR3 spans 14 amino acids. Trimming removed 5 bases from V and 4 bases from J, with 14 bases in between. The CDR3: CASSHTTGGYGYTF. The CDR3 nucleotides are TGTGCCAGCAGCCACACGACGGGCGGCTATGGCTACACCTTC.

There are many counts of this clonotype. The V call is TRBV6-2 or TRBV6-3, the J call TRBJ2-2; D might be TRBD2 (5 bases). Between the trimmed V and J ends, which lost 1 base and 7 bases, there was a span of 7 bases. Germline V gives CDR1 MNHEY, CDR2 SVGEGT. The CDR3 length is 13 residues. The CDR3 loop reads CASSYYEGGELFF. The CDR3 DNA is TGTGCCAGCAGTTACTATGAGGGCGGGGAGCTGTTTTTT.

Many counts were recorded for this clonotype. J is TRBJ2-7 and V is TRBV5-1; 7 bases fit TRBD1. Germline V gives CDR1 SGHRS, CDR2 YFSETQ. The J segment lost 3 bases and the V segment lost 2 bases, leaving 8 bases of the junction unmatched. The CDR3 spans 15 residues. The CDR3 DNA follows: TGCGCCAGCAGCTTACGGGACAGCCTAGTCTACGAGCAGTACTTC. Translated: CASSLRDSLVYEQYF. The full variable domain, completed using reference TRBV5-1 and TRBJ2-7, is KAGVTQTPRYLIKTRGQQVTLSCSPISGHRSVSWYQQTPGQGLQFLFEYFSETQRNKGNFPGRFSGRQFSNSRSEMNVSTLELGDSALYLCASSLRDSLVYEQYFGPGTRLTVT.

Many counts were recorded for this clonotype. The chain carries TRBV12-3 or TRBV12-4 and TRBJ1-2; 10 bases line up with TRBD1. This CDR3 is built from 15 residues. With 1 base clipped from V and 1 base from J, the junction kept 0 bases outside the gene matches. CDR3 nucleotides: TGTGCCAGCAGTTTAGGGACAGGGGGTAACTATGGCTACACCTTC. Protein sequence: CASSLGTGGNYGYTF.

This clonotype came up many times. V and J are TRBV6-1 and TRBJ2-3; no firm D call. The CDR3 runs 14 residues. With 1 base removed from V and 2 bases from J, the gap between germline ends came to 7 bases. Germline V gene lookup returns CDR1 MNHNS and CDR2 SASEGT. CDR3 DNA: TGTGCCAGCAGTGAAGTAGCTCTCACAGATACGCAGTATTTT. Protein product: CASSEVALTDTQYF.

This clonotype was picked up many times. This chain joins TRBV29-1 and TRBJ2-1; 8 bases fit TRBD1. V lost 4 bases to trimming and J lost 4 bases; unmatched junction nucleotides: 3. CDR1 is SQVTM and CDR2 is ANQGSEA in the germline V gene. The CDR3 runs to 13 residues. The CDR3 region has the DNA TGCAGCGTTGGACAGGGGTCTTACAATGAGCAGTTCTTC. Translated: CSVGQGSYNEQFF.

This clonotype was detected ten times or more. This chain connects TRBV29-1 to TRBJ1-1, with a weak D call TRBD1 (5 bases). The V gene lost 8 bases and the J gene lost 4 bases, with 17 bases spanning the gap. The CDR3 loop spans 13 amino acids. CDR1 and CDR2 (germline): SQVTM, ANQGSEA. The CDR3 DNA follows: TGCAGCACCACCCGGGTTCAGGGCACTGAAGCTTTCTTT. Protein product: CSTTRVQGTEAFF.

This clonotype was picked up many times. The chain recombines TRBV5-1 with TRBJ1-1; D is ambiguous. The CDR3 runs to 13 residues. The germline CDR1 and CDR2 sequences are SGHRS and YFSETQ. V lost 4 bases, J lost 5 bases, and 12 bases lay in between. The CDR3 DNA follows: TGCGCCAGCAGCGGGAGTCTCCAGACTGAAGCTTTCTTT. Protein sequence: CASSGSLQTEAFF.

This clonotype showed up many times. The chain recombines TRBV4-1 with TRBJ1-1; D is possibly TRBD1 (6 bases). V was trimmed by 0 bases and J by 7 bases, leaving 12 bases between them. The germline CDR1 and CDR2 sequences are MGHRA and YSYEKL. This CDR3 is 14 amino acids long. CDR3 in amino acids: CASSQDTGRIEAFF. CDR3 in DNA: TGCGCCAGCAGCCAAGATACAGGGAGAATTGAAGCTTTCTTT.

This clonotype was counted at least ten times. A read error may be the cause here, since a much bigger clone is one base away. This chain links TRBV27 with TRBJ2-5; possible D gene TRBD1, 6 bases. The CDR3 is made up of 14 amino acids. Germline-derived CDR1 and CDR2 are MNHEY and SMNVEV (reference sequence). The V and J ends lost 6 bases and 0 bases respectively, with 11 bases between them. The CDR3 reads CASSLTGYQETQYF. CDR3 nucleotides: TGTGCCAGCAGCTTGACAGGCTACCAAGAGACCCAGTACTTC.

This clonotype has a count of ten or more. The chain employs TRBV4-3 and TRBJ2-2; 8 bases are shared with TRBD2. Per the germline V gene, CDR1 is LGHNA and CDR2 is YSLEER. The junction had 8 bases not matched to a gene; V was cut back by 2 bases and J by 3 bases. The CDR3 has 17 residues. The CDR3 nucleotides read TGCGCCAGCAGCCAAAGCTTATCTAGCGGGTACACCGGGGAGCTGTTTTTT. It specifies CASSQSLSSGYTGELFF.

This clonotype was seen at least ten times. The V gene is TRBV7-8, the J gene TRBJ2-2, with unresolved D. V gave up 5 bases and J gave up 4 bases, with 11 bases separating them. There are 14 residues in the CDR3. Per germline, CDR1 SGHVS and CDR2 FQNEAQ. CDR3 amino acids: CASSNRVSTGELFF. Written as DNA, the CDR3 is TGTGCCAGCAGCAATCGGGTTTCCACCGGGGAGCTGTTTTTT.

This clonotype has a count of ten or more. DNA for the CDR3: TGTGCCAGCAGTTCTCCGGCGGAGATGTACAATGAGCAGTTCTTC. It is translated as CASSSPAEMYNEQFF. This chain links TRBV12-3 or TRBV12-4 with TRBJ2-1; D unclear. Trimming removed 4 bases at V and 4 bases at J, with 14 bases between. The CDR3 contains 15 residues.

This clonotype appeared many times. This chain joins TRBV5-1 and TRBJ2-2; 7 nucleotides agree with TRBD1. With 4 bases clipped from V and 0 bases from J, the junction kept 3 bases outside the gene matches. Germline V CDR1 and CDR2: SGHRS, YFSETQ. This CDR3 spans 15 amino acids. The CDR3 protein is CASSRGQTNTGELFF. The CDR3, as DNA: TGCGCCAGCAGCCGGGGACAGACGAACACCGGGGAGCTGTTTTTT. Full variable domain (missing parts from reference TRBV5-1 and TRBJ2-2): KAGVTQTPRYLIKTRGQQVTLSCSPISGHRSVSWYQQTPGQGLQFLFEYFSETQRNKGNFPGRFSGRQFSNSRSEMNVSTLELGDSALYLCASSRGQTNTGELFFGEGSRLTVL.

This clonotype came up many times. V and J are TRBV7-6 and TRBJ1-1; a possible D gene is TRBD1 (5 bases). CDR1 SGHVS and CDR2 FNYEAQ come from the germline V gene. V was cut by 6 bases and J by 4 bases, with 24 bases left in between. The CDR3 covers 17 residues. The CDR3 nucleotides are TGTGCCAGCAGGGCGGAGAGGGGAAGCCGCACGAGCACTGAAGCTTTCTTT. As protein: CASRAERGSRTSTEAFF.

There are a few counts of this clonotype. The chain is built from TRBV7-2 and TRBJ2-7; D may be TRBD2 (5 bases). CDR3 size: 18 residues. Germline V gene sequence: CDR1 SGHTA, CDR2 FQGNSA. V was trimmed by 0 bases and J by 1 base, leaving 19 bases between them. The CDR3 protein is CASSLAPPTEGFSYEQYV. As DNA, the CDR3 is TGTGCCAGCAGCTTAGCTCCCCCCACTGAGGGCTTTTCCTACGAGCAGTACGTC.

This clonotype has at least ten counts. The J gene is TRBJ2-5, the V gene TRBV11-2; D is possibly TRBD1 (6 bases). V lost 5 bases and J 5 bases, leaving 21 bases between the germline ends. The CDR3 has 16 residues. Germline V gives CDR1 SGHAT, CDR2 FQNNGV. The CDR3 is CASSLDGRGAKETQYF. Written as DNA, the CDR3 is TGTGCCAGCAGCCTGGATGGCAGGGGCGCCAAGGAGACCCAGTACTTC. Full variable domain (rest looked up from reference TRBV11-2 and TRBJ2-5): EAGVAQSPRYKIIEKRQSVAFWCNPISGHATLYWYQQILGQGPKLLIQFQNNGVVDDSQLPKDRFSAERLKGVDSTLKIQPAKLEDSAVYLCASSLDGRGAKETQYFGPGTRLLVL.

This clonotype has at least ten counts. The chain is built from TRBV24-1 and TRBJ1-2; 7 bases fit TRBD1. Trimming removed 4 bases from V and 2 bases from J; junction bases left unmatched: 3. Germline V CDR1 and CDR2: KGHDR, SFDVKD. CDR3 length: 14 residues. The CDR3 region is CATSDGTENYGYTF. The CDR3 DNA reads TGTGCCACCAGTGACGGGACAGAAAACTATGGCTACACCTTC.

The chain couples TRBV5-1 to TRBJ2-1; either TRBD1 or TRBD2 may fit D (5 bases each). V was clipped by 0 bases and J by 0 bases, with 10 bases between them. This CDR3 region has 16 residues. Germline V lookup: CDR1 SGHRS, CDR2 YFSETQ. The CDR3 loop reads CASSLEGPSSYNEQFF. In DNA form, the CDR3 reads TGCGCCAGCAGCTTGGAGGGACCAAGCTCCTACAATGAGCAGTTCTTC.

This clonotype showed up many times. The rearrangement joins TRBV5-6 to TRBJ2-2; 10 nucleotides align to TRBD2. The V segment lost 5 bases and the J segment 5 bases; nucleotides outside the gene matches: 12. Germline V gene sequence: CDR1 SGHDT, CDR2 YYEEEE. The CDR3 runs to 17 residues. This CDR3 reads CASRAGTSVLWTGELFF. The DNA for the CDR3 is TGTGCCAGCAGGGCCGGGACTAGCGTTTTGTGGACCGGGGAGCTGTTTTTT.